These T cell receptor beta chains were read from a single sample in a study of T cell responses to AZD1222 COVID-19 vaccine. This table comes from immunoSEQ multiplex PCR, and its TCRdb copy is limited to in-frame clones, with some not included. The sample includes some 190,000 clones, around 92% of them seen just once. The sequenced sample was peripheral blood, obtained on day 0 of AZD1222 vaccination. Receptor source: an adult in good health. Both conserved end residues are part of each CDR3. The D gene is left open where the match is weak. Part of the rows lack a size; the others show once, few, many or a class for expanded clones.

J gene: TRBJ2-3
V gene: TRBV19
clone size: -
D gene: -
CDR3 DNA: TGTGCCAGTAGCCTTGGGGGGGCCCCAGATACGCAGTATTTT
CDR3 protein: CASSLGGAPDTQYF

J gene: TRBJ2-3
V gene: TRBV3-1/TRBV3-2
clone size: -
D gene: -
CDR3 DNA: TGTGCCAGCAGTCAGGAGACAGATACGCAGTATTTT
CDR3 protein: CASSQETDTQYF

J gene: TRBJ1-1
V gene: TRBV6-1
clone size: -
D gene: -
CDR3 DNA: TGTGCCAGCAGTGAAGCGCCCATCCGGCGAGCTTTCTTT
CDR3 protein: CASSEAPIRRAFF

J gene: TRBJ2-3
V gene: TRBV3-1/TRBV3-2
clone size: once
D gene: -
CDR3 DNA: TGTGCCAGCAGCCAAGTCGAGGCAGCTACAGATACGCAGTATTTT
CDR3 protein: CASSQVEAATDTQYF

J gene: TRBJ1-2
V gene: TRBV15
clone size: -
D gene: TRBD1
CDR3 DNA: TGTGCCACCAGCAGAGGTTCCGGACAGGGAGACTATGGCTACACCTTC
CDR3 protein: CATSRGSGQGDYGYTF

J gene: TRBJ1-5
V gene: TRBV28
clone size: -
D gene: -
CDR3 DNA: TGTGCCAGCGAACGGGACATCAATCAGCCCCAGCATTTT
CDR3 protein: CASERDINQPQHF

J gene: TRBJ1-4
V gene: TRBV7-9
clone size: -
D gene: -
CDR3 DNA: TGTGCCAGCAGCTTAGATCGGCCAACTAATGAAAAACTGTTTTTT
CDR3 protein: CASSLDRPTNEKLFF

J gene: TRBJ1-2
V gene: TRBV29-1
clone size: -
D gene: -
CDR3 DNA: TGCAGCGTTGGCGGACTGCCTAACTATGGCTACACCTTC
CDR3 protein: CSVGGLPNYGYTF

J gene: TRBJ2-3
V gene: TRBV24-1
clone size: once
D gene: TRBD1
CDR3 DNA: TGTGCCACCAGTGAGGGACAGGGGATAGATACGCAGTATTTT
CDR3 protein: CATSEGQGIDTQYF

J gene: TRBJ1-5
V gene: TRBV9
clone size: -
D gene: -
CDR3 DNA: TGTGCCAGCAGTCATTCGGGGGCGGGCAATCAGCCCCAGCATTTT
CDR3 protein: CASSHSGAGNQPQHF

J gene: TRBJ1-5
V gene: TRBV19
clone size: -
D gene: TRBD1
CDR3 DNA: TGTGCCAGTAAAGGGCAGGGGGGGTATAGCAATCAGCCCCAGCATTTT
CDR3 protein: CASKGQGGYSNQPQHF

J gene: TRBJ1-3
V gene: TRBV15
clone size: once
D gene: -
CDR3 DNA: TGTGCCACCAGCAGAGCTGCTGGAAACACCATATATTTT
CDR3 protein: CATSRAAGNTIYF

J gene: TRBJ2-2
V gene: TRBV7-3
clone size: -
D gene: -
CDR3 DNA: TGTGCCAGCAGCTTAAGGGGTATGGCTCGCGGGGAGCTGTTTTTT
CDR3 protein: CASSLRGMARGELFF

J gene: TRBJ1-5
V gene: TRBV6-5
clone size: -
D gene: -
CDR3 DNA: TGTGCCAGCATCCTCGAGCGGCTTAGCAATCAGCCCCAGCATTTT
CDR3 protein: CASILERLSNQPQHF

J gene: TRBJ2-3
V gene: TRBV3-1/TRBV3-2
clone size: -
D gene: TRBD2
CDR3 DNA: TGTGCCAGCAGCCAAGTCGCGGGGGTGTCTAGCACAGATACGCAGTATTTT
CDR3 protein: CASSQVAGVSSTDTQYF

J gene: TRBJ2-1
V gene: TRBV6-2/TRBV6-3
clone size: -
D gene: -
CDR3 DNA: TGTGCCAGCAGCACCCTAAATGAGCAGTTCTTC
CDR3 protein: CASSTLNEQFF

J gene: TRBJ1-5
V gene: TRBV7-2
clone size: -
D gene: -
CDR3 DNA: TGTGCCAGCAGCTTAGGTCCGGGTGGGGGATATAGCAATCAGCCCCAGCATTTT
CDR3 protein: CASSLGPGGGYSNQPQHF

J gene: TRBJ1-4
V gene: TRBV7-2
clone size: -
D gene: TRBD1
CDR3 DNA: TGTGCCAGCAGCCCCTTATTTGTCCAGGGGGTCGAAAAACTGTTTTTT
CDR3 protein: CASSPLFVQGVEKLFF

J gene: TRBJ1-5
V gene: TRBV3-1/TRBV3-2
clone size: -
D gene: TRBD1
CDR3 DNA: TGTGCCAGCAGCCAAGATGACAGGGACAATCAGCCCCAGCATTTT
CDR3 protein: CASSQDDRDNQPQHF

J gene: TRBJ1-4
V gene: TRBV4-1
clone size: -
D gene: -
CDR3 DNA: TGCGCCAGCAGCCAAGCCGAGGGGGGCGGTGAAAAACTGTTTTTT
CDR3 protein: CASSQAEGGGEKLFF

J gene: TRBJ2-7
V gene: TRBV3-1/TRBV3-2
clone size: -
D gene: TRBD1
CDR3 DNA: TGTGCCAGCAGCCTCTTCCGGGACAGAGCCTACGAGCAGTACTTC
CDR3 protein: CASSLFRDRAYEQYF

J gene: TRBJ2-1
V gene: TRBV9
clone size: -
D gene: TRBD2
CDR3 DNA: TGTGCCAGCAGCGTAGAAGCGGGGGGCCTCGGTGAGCAGTTCTTC
CDR3 protein: CASSVEAGGLGEQFF

J gene: TRBJ2-7
V gene: TRBV6-1
clone size: -
D gene: TRBD1
CDR3 DNA: TGTGCCAGCAGTGAAAGGAGGGACAGGACCTACGAGCAGTACTTC
CDR3 protein: CASSERRDRTYEQYF

J gene: TRBJ1-5
V gene: TRBV19
clone size: -
D gene: TRBD1
CDR3 DNA: TGTGCCAGTAGTATCACAGGGGGTAATCAGCCCCAGCATTTT
CDR3 protein: CASSITGGNQPQHF

J gene: TRBJ2-7
V gene: TRBV4-3
clone size: -
D gene: TRBD1
CDR3 DNA: TGCGCCAGCAGCTCCTGGGACAGGCCCTACGAGCAGTACTTC
CDR3 protein: CASSSWDRPYEQYF

J gene: TRBJ1-1
V gene: TRBV21-1
clone size: -
D gene: -
CDR3 DNA: TGTGCCAGCAGCAGGACAGGACCGAACACTGAAGCTTTCTTT
CDR3 protein: CASSRTGPNTEAFF

J gene: TRBJ1-6
V gene: TRBV12-3/TRBV12-4
clone size: -
D gene: -
CDR3 DNA: TGTGCCAGCAGTTTAGAGGGGCGGTCACCCCTCCACTTT
CDR3 protein: CASSLEGRSPLHF

J gene: TRBJ1-1
V gene: TRBV19
clone size: once
D gene: -
CDR3 DNA: TGTGCCAGAACCCCCCTACCGAGGTTT
CDR3 protein: CARTPLPRF

J gene: TRBJ1-6
V gene: TRBV13
clone size: -
D gene: -
CDR3 DNA: TGTGCCAGCAGCTTAGGTACAGCGACCTATAATTCACCCCTCCACTTT
CDR3 protein: CASSLGTATYNSPLHF

J gene: TRBJ2-1
V gene: TRBV11-1
clone size: -
D gene: -
CDR3 DNA: TGTGCCAGCAGGGATTCCAGGGGTTGGAATGAGCAGTTCTTC
CDR3 protein: CASRDSRGWNEQFF

J gene: TRBJ1-2
V gene: TRBV6-5
clone size: -
D gene: -
CDR3 DNA: TGTGCCAGCAGTTACGGGGGGACTGCATATGGCTACACCTTC
CDR3 protein: CASSYGGTAYGYTF

J gene: TRBJ1-4
V gene: TRBV27
clone size: -
D gene: TRBD1
CDR3 DNA: TGTGCCAGCAGTTCTCCGCTGGGACAGGGTATTGAAAAACTGTTTTTT
CDR3 protein: CASSSPLGQGIEKLFF

J gene: TRBJ1-3
V gene: TRBV6-5
clone size: -
D gene: -
CDR3 DNA: TGTGCCAGCAGTTACTCACCGGACATAGGAAACACCATATATTTT
CDR3 protein: CASSYSPDIGNTIYF

J gene: TRBJ1-3
V gene: TRBV9
clone size: -
D gene: TRBD1
CDR3 DNA: TGTGCCAGCAGCGTAGGGACCTTGACAGGGATCTCTGGAAACACCATATATTTT
CDR3 protein: CASSVGTLTGISGNTIYF

J gene: TRBJ1-1
V gene: TRBV18
clone size: -
D gene: -
CDR3 DNA: TGTGCCAGCTCACCACATAATCGGCTGGGAGAGACTGAAGCTTTCTTT
CDR3 protein: CASSPHNRLGETEAFF

J gene: TRBJ1-2
V gene: TRBV7-2
clone size: -
D gene: -
CDR3 DNA: TGTGCCAGCAGCTTAGGGGCGAGTCCAGGGCTCTCCTATGGCTACACCTTC
CDR3 protein: CASSLGASPGLSYGYTF

J gene: TRBJ2-7
V gene: TRBV5-1
clone size: -
D gene: TRBD1
CDR3 DNA: TGCGCCAGCAGCTTGGCAGGGGGTACCTACGAGCAGTACTTC
CDR3 protein: CASSLAGGTYEQYF

J gene: TRBJ1-5
V gene: TRBV5-5
clone size: -
D gene: TRBD1
CDR3 DNA: TGTGCCAGCAGCGGTAGGACAGGGGGCGCGAATCAGCCCCAGCATTTT
CDR3 protein: CASSGRTGGANQPQHF

J gene: TRBJ1-2
V gene: TRBV4-1
clone size: once
D gene: -
CDR3 DNA: TGCGCCAGCAGCCAAGATGGGGGCACTAACTATGGCTACACCTTC
CDR3 protein: CASSQDGGTNYGYTF

J gene: TRBJ1-5
V gene: TRBV6-5
clone size: -
D gene: -
CDR3 DNA: TGTGCCAGCGGGTATGGGTATAGCAATCAGCCCCAGCATTTT
CDR3 protein: CASGYGYSNQPQHF

J gene: TRBJ2-3
V gene: TRBV10-1
clone size: -
D gene: -
CDR3 DNA: TGCGCCAGCAGTGGGGCGCGGGGCGGCACAGATACGCAGTATTTT
CDR3 protein: CASSGARGGTDTQYF

J gene: TRBJ1-1
V gene: TRBV19
clone size: -
D gene: TRBD1
CDR3 DNA: TGTGCCAGTGTGGACAGGGCGAACACTGAAGCTTTCTTT
CDR3 protein: CASVDRANTEAFF

J gene: TRBJ1-4
V gene: TRBV15
clone size: -
D gene: -
CDR3 DNA: TGTGCCACCAGCAGAGACGATGGGGGACGGGAAAAACTGTTTTTT
CDR3 protein: CATSRDDGGREKLFF

J gene: TRBJ2-1
V gene: TRBV5-5
clone size: -
D gene: TRBD1
CDR3 DNA: TGTGCCAGCAGCACCCGGGACAGCTCCTACAATGAGCAGTTCTTC
CDR3 protein: CASSTRDSSYNEQFF

J gene: TRBJ1-1
V gene: TRBV4-1
clone size: -
D gene: TRBD1
CDR3 DNA: TGCGCCAGCAGCCAACTGATCGGGACAGCGAACACTGAAGCTTTCTTT
CDR3 protein: CASSQLIGTANTEAFF

J gene: TRBJ2-2
V gene: TRBV14
clone size: -
D gene: -
CDR3 DNA: TGTGCCAGCAGCTACGTGGTGGGGCACACCGGGGAGCTGTTTTTT
CDR3 protein: CASSYVVGHTGELFF

J gene: TRBJ2-2
V gene: TRBV11-3
clone size: -
D gene: -
CDR3 DNA: TGTGCCAGCAGCTTAGGCTCCTCAAACACCGGGGAGCTGTTTTTT
CDR3 protein: CASSLGSSNTGELFF

J gene: TRBJ1-6
V gene: TRBV7-2
clone size: -
D gene: TRBD1
CDR3 DNA: TGTGCCAGCAGCTCCCGGACAGGCTATAATTCACCCCTCCACTTT
CDR3 protein: CASSSRTGYNSPLHF

J gene: TRBJ1-1
V gene: TRBV5-4
clone size: -
D gene: -
CDR3 DNA: TGTGCCAGCAGCTTGGGAGGGACCACTGAAGCTTTCTTT
CDR3 protein: CASSLGGTTEAFF

J gene: TRBJ2-3
V gene: TRBV6-2/TRBV6-3
clone size: -
D gene: TRBD2
CDR3 DNA: TGTGCCAGCAGTAATAGGAACGGCGGGGGGCAGTATTTT
CDR3 protein: CASSNRNGGGQYF